Presented here are 26 T cell receptor beta chains from one specimen sequenced in a study of T cells of healthy individuals (dated by TCRdb to 2017 to 2018). The method was 5' RACE. Sequencing instrument: Illumina MiSeq. Using fastp at Q25 and MiXCR, TCRdb reprocessed the public reads and kept productive beta chains. Each entry merges the rows of one CDR3 protein and shows their most common DNA and genes. For this sample there are 53,000 or so distinct CDR3 sequences; about 15% appear just once. The ten largest clones capture approximately 16% of the sample. These receptors were taken from a human donor in good health.

This clonotype has a count of ten or more. The genes are TRBV5-1 and TRBJ2-5; 8 bases match TRBD2. Germline V CDR1 and CDR2: SGHRS, YFSETQ. V shed 4 bases, J shed 1 base, and the junction held 3 bases outside the gene matches. This CDR3 contains 14 residues. The CDR3 loop reads CASSGGGPQETQYF. CDR3 bases: TGCGCCAGCAGCGGCGGGGGGCCCCAAGAGACCCAGTACTTC.

In its sample, this clonotype was seen many times. V is TRBV4-3 and J is TRBJ1-6; TRBD1 matches 8 bases. With 1 base clipped from V and 6 bases from J, the junction kept 8 bases outside the gene matches. Germline V gives CDR1 LGHNA, CDR2 YSLEER. This CDR3 spans 17 amino acids. CDR3 in DNA: TGCGCCAGCAGCCAAGCAGGAGGACAGGGCATTAATTCACCCCTCCACTTT. Protein product: CASSQAGGQGINSPLHF.

This clonotype showed up many times. V and J are TRBV20-1 and TRBJ2-7, with 10 bases matching TRBD2. CDR3 length: 13 residues. The J segment lost 7 bases and the V segment lost 2 bases, leaving 5 bases of the junction unmatched. Germline lookup yields CDR1 DFQATT and CDR2 SNEGSKA (reference sequence). CDR3 loop: CSARKSGRGEQYF. The CDR3 nucleotides are TGCAGTGCTAGAAAGAGCGGGAGGGGAGAGCAGTACTTC.

In its sample, this clonotype was seen a few times. The V call is TRBV12-3 or TRBV12-4, the J call TRBJ2-7, with a possible D match to TRBD2 (5 bases). The V gene lost 1 base and the J gene lost 2 bases, with 21 bases spanning the gap. The CDR3 contains 18 residues. The chain's CDR3 is CASSLGELDLVETYEQYF. The CDR3 DNA reads TGTGCCAGCAGTTTAGGGGAGTTGGATTTAGTAGAGACCTACGAGCAGTACTTC.

This clonotype was counted between two and nine times. V and J are TRBV29-1 and TRBJ1-5; a weak D match, TRBD1 (5 bases). This CDR3 contains 12 residues. Germline loops: CDR1 SQVTM, CDR2 ANQGSEA. The V end was cut by 7 bases, the J end by 2 bases, with 9 bases between. The CDR3 nucleotides read TGCAGCGGGGGGGACGGCAATCAGCCCCAGCATTTT. It codes for CSGGDGNQPQHF.

This clonotype showed up many times. This chain joins TRBV6-1 and TRBJ1-1; D remains unclear. From germline, CDR1 is MNHNS and CDR2 SASEGT. The V and J ends lost 4 bases and 11 bases respectively, with 8 bases between them. The CDR3 has 10 residues. The CDR3 sequence: CASSVRWAFF. CDR3 nucleotides: TGTGCCAGCAGTGTACGTTGGGCTTTCTTT.

The chain uses TRBV7-2 and TRBJ2-3; 9 nucleotides agree with TRBD2. Germline CDR1 reads SGHTA; CDR2 reads FQGNSA. The V gene end was trimmed by 5 bases and the J gene end by 2 bases; junction bases not matched to a gene: 8. The CDR3 totals 16 residues. CDR3 bases: TGTGCCAGCAGCCTTGATCAGCGGGGGGCCACAGATACGCAGTATTTT. Translating gives CASSLDQRGATDTQYF.

The sample holds a few counts of this clonotype. V and J are TRBV2 and TRBJ2-7; tentative D call: TRBD1 (5 bases). This CDR3 has 12 amino acids. Germline V gene sequence: CDR1 SNHLY, CDR2 FYNNEI. V dropped 3 bases and J dropped 3 bases, with 6 bases sitting between them. The CDR3 nucleotides are TGTGCCAGCAGTGAGACAGTCTACGAGCAGTACTTC. Translating it yields CASSETVYEQYF.

This clonotype has at least ten counts. V usage is TRBV20-1 and J usage is TRBJ2-3; no definite D call. CDR3 length: 14 residues. The V end lost 3 bases, the J end lost 0 bases, and 10 bases lay between the germline ends. CDR1 and CDR2 from the germline V gene are DFQATT and SNEGSKA (reference sequence). The CDR3 is CSARPPGSTDTQYF. CDR3 bases: TGCAGTGCTAGGCCCCCGGGTAGCACAGATACGCAGTATTTT.

The chain combines TRBV7-2 with TRBJ2-3; 11 nucleotides align to TRBD2. The CDR3 runs 15 residues. In germline, CDR1 is SGHTA, CDR2 FQGNSA. Losses at the gene ends were 6 bases for V and 1 base for J; bases not matched to a gene: 3. CDR3 DNA: TGTGCCAGCAGTGAGACTAGCGGGGGCACAGATACGCAGTATTTT. This translates into CASSETSGGTDTQYF.

CDR3 residues: CASSLDRYNEKLFF. The CDR3 region has the DNA TGCGCCAGCAGCTTGGACAGGTACAATGAAAAACTGTTTTTT. This chain connects TRBV5-1 to TRBJ1-4; the D gene is possibly TRBD1 (5 bases). The V gene lost 0 bases and the J gene lost 5 bases, with 8 bases spanning the gap. Germline V CDR1 and CDR2: SGHRS, YFSETQ. This CDR3 has 14 amino acids. Full variable domain (missing parts from reference TRBV5-1 and TRBJ1-4): KAGVTQTPRYLIKTRGQQVTLSCSPISGHRSVSWYQQTPGQGLQFLFEYFSETQRNKGNFPGRFSGRQFSNSRSEMNVSTLELGDSALYLCASSLDRYNEKLFFGSGTQLSVL.

The chain uses TRBV6-2 or TRBV6-3 and TRBJ2-1, with D uncertain. The CDR3 extends over 15 amino acids. CDR1 is MNHEY, CDR2 SVGEGT, per germline. Trimming shortened V by 7 bases and J by 6 bases, and 19 bases separated the two germline ends. The CDR3 sequence is CASINQYRNRNEQFF. CDR3 DNA sequence: TGTGCCAGCATCAACCAGTACCGGAATCGCAATGAGCAGTTCTTC.

The V call is TRBV19, the J call TRBJ1-3, with D perhaps TRBD1 (5 bases). Germline V gene data show CDR1 as LNHDA and CDR2 as SQIVND (reference sequence). The CDR3 is 15 residues long. V dropped 10 bases and J dropped 1 base, with 17 bases sitting between them. The CDR3 nucleotides are TGTGCCACCGCTACGACAGCCCGATCTGGAAACACCATATATTTT. Translating it yields CATATTARSGNTIYF.

This clonotype was found many times. The chain employs TRBV12-3 or TRBV12-4 and TRBJ2-5; D is perhaps TRBD1 (5 bases). This CDR3 contains 13 residues. Trimming removed 2 bases from V and 5 bases from J, with 9 bases in between. The CDR3 DNA is TGTGCCAGCAGTTTAAGGGGAAGCGAGACCCAGTACTTC. Translated: CASSLRGSETQYF.

At least ten counts were recorded for this clonotype. CDR3 nucleotides: TGTGCCAGCAGCCAGGTTTCGACTGGGCAAGAGACCCAGTACTTC. The encoded protein is CASSQVSTGQETQYF. This chain joins TRBV4-2 and TRBJ2-5; D uncertain. The ends were cut back, 3 bases at V and 2 bases at J, with 13 bases in the middle. Germline V gives CDR1 LGHNA, CDR2 YNFKEQ. The CDR3 runs to 15 residues.

This rearrangement joins TRBV7-2 to TRBJ1-2; 7 positions match TRBD1. This CDR3 region has 14 residues. Per germline, CDR1 SGHTA and CDR2 FQGNSA. The V segment lost 6 bases and the J segment 1 base; nucleotides outside the gene matches: 5. The CDR3 DNA follows: TGTGCCAGCAGTCAGGGGGTTGTTAACTATGGCTACACCTTC. Translating it yields CASSQGVVNYGYTF.

CDR3 sequence reads: CSGQLSSYEQYF. CDR3 in DNA: TGCAGTGGACAGTTGAGCTCCTACGAGCAGTACTTC. V is TRBV20-1 and J is TRBJ2-7; D might be TRBD1 (5 bases). V was pared by 7 bases and J by 0 bases, with 10 bases between. Germline V CDR1 and CDR2: DFQATT, SNEGSKA (reference sequence). The CDR3 sequence is 12 residues long.

This chain links TRBV6-2 or TRBV6-3 with TRBJ1-1; TRBD1 might be the D (6 bases). This CDR3 spans 15 amino acids. Germline CDR1 is MNHEY and CDR2 is SVGEGT. The V end was cut by 7 bases, the J end by 7 bases, with 22 bases between. The CDR3 nucleotides are TGTGCCAGCACCGAACAGGGAACCATCCGCAGTGAAGCTTTCTTT. Its translation is CASTEQGTIRSEAFF.

The rearrangement uses TRBV27 and TRBJ1-5; a weak D match, TRBD1 (5 bases). V lost 1 base, J lost 0 bases, and 13 bases lay in between. The CDR3 is 17 residues long. Germline CDR1 reads MNHEY; CDR2 reads SMNVEV (reference sequence). CDR3 DNA: TGTGCCAGCAGTTTATGGGGCGGCCGAGATAGCAATCAGCCCCAGCATTTT. Translation: CASSLWGGRDSNQPQHF.

Ten or more counts support this clonotype. This CDR3 is CASSQGLASYEQYF. The CDR3 coding sequence is TGTGCCAGCAGCCAAGGGCTAGCCTCGTACGAGCAGTACTTC. The J gene is TRBJ2-7, the V gene TRBV14, with D perhaps TRBD2 (5 bases). The CDR3 runs 14 residues. Germline V lookup: CDR1 SGHDN, CDR2 FVKESK. V was clipped by 1 base and J by 4 bases, with 11 bases between them.

CDR3 region: CASSSDRYTDTQYF. CDR3 DNA sequence: TGTGCCAGCAGCTCGGACAGATACACAGATACGCAGTATTTT. The chain employs TRBV5-4 and TRBJ2-3; possibly TRBD1 for D (6 bases). V was cut by 3 bases and J by 2 bases, with 10 bases left in between. CDR3 size: 14 residues. Looked up from germline, CDR1 is SGHNT and CDR2 is YYREEE (reference sequence).

This clonotype was counted ten times or more. The chain has TRBV4-1 and TRBJ1-1; D gene unclear. CDR1 is MGHRA and CDR2 is YSYEKL in the germline V gene. This CDR3 has 13 amino acids. The V gene lost 0 bases and the J gene lost 8 bases, with 10 bases spanning the gap. The CDR3 sequence: CASSQEGWREAFF. CDR3 sequence (DNA): TGCGCCAGCAGCCAAGAGGGTTGGCGGGAAGCTTTCTTT.

The genes are TRBV11-2 and TRBJ2-3, with D perhaps TRBD1 (6 bases). This CDR3 is 15 amino acids long. Germline values: CDR1 SGHAT, CDR2 FQNNGV. V shed 1 base and J shed 4 bases, with 12 bases lying between them. CDR3 residues: CASSLGSRGPDTQYF. Written as DNA, the CDR3 is TGTGCCAGCAGCTTAGGGAGCAGGGGACCAGATACGCAGTATTTT.

In this sample, this clonotype turned up a few times. The chain carries TRBV25-1 and TRBJ1-2; 7 bases fit TRBD1. The V gene's germline CDR1 is MGHDK and CDR2 SYGVNS. J was trimmed by 8 bases and V by 5 bases; bases with no gene match: 11. The CDR3 runs 14 residues. The DNA for the CDR3 is TGTGCCAGCAGTACCAATACAGGGGTGGGAGGCTACACCTTC. This translates into CASSTNTGVGGYTF.

In the case of this clonotype: This sequence may be a read error, since a much larger clone differs from it by one base. The chain joins TRBV12-3 or TRBV12-4 to TRBJ2-2; TRBD1 might be the D (5 bases). V was clipped by 3 bases and J by 1 base, with 12 bases between them. This CDR3 contains 16 residues. CDR3 DNA sequence: TGTGCCAGCAGTTTCCAGGGCTCGAAGAACACCGGGGAGCTGTTTTTT. Protein sequence: CASSFQGSKNTGELFF.

This clonotype was observed many times. The V call is TRBV7-2, the J call TRBJ2-5, with TRBD1 matching over 8 bases. The CDR3 is 14 residues long. The germline V gene has CDR1 SGHTA and CDR2 FQGNSA. After removal of 1 base from V and 2 bases from J, the junction contained 0 bases not matched to a gene. The CDR3 sequence is CASSLDRGQETQYF. The CDR3 nucleotides read TGTGCCAGCAGCTTAGACAGGGGGCAAGAGACCCAGTACTTC. The complete variable domain, with remaining parts taken from reference TRBV7-2 and TRBJ2-5, reads GAGVSQSPSNKVTEKGKDVELRCDPISGHTALYWYRQSLGQGLEFLIYFQGNSAPDKSGLPSDRFSAERTGGSVSTLTIQRTQQEDSAVYLCASSLDRGQETQYFGPGTRLLVL.